This TCR beta chain was observed in a study of blood T cell repertoires in COVID-19. Study summary: Samples of COVID-19 (acute and convalescent) were obtained from the United States, Italy and Spain. T cells, B-cell-depleted T cells, or PBMCs supplied cDNA or gDNA.

Concerning this clone: Different DNA sequences within this sample yield the same CDR3.

V dropped 8 bases and J dropped 4; count of bases not matched to a gene: 5. This CDR3 comprises 15 residues. From germline, CDR1 is SNHLY and CDR2 FYNNEI. In the authors' workflow: How many nucleated cells were present was estimated from reference gene primer amplification. Profiled with immunoSEQ multiplex PCR; TCRdb holds only in-frame clones, not every one. From that table come the V and J calls and clone size; the DNA was used to work out D and trimming. Of about 270,000 clones listed, over 75% are singletons. The clonotype originates from a human donor in a cohort sampled during active COVID-19. V is TRBV2 and J is TRBJ2-2, with 12 positions matching TRBD1. Material: peripheral blood. Written as DNA, the CDR3 is TGTGCCAGCCGGGACAGGGGGCATGGCACCGGGGAGCTGTTTTTT. Encoded protein: CASRDRGHGTGELFF.